The clone carrying this TCR beta chain was seen a handful of times. This record comes from a study of blood T cell repertoires in COVID-19. Study in general: From the United States, Italy and Spain came samples of acute and convalescent COVID-19. Nucleic acid was either cDNA or gDNA, and it came from T cells, B-cell-depleted T cells, or PBMCs.

The CDR3 runs to 14 residues. The germline CDR1 and CDR2 sequences are SQVTM and ANQGSEA. The ends were cut back, 0 bases at V and 2 bases at J, with 9 bases in the middle. In the study's own analysis: Amplifying reference gene primers gave estimates of nucleated cell counts. Sequencing used immunoSEQ multiplex PCR; TCRdb keeps in-frame clones, though not all of them. D and trimming were read from the DNA, whereas the V and J calls and clone size are those reported in that table. Of under 200,000 clones listed, more than 75% are singletons. The sample consisted of peripheral blood. This chain uses TRBV29-1 with TRBJ2-3; D remains ambiguous. This TCR derives from a middle-aged man with active or convalescent COVID-19. CDR3 sequence (DNA): TGCAGCGTTGAAGATGCGCGGAACACAGATACGCAGTATTTT. Amino acids: CSVEDARNTDTQYF.